These 3 T cell receptor beta chains share one sample of origin, sequenced in a study of T cell repertoires in ileal Crohn's disease. Time point meaning: neoterminal ileum biopsy at postoperative endoscopy, about 6 months after surgery. Assay used: immunoSEQ multiplex PCR; TCRdb lists only in-frame clones, some missing. The sample has 10,000 to 15,000 clones; around 86% are singletons. The sequenced sample was ileal tissue. The receptor set was obtained from an adult with Crohn's disease.

The chain carries TRBV27 and TRBJ2-6, with TRBD1 matching 8 bases. The V gene's germline CDR1 is MNHEY and CDR2 SMNVEV (reference sequence). The CDR3 extends over 16 amino acids. V trimming: 5 bases; J trimming: 3 bases; junction bases outside the gene matches: 6. CDR3 loop: CASSPTGGFGANVLTF. CDR3 DNA: TGTGCCAGCAGTCCTACAGGGGGGTTTGGGGCCAACGTCCTGACTTTC.

The rearrangement links TRBV6-4 to TRBJ2-1, with 7 bases fitting TRBD1. V gave up 0 bases and J gave up 7 bases; unmatched junction bases: 9. The CDR3 has 16 amino acids. Germline V CDR1 and CDR2: MRHNA, SNTAGT. The CDR3 nucleotides read TGTGCCAGCAGTGACTCGAGGCAGGGGGAAACGAATGAGCAGTTCTTC. Translating gives CASSDSRQGETNEQFF.

The chain has TRBV29-1 and TRBJ2-1; 7 bases are a match to TRBD2. Per the germline V gene, CDR1 is SQVTM and CDR2 is ANQGSEA. The CDR3 is made up of 16 amino acids. J lost 0 bases, V lost 5 bases, and 10 bases had no gene match. The CDR3 region is CSVLPSGVSSYNEQFF. The CDR3 DNA reads as TGCAGCGTTCTACCGAGCGGGGTTAGCTCCTACAATGAGCAGTTCTTC.